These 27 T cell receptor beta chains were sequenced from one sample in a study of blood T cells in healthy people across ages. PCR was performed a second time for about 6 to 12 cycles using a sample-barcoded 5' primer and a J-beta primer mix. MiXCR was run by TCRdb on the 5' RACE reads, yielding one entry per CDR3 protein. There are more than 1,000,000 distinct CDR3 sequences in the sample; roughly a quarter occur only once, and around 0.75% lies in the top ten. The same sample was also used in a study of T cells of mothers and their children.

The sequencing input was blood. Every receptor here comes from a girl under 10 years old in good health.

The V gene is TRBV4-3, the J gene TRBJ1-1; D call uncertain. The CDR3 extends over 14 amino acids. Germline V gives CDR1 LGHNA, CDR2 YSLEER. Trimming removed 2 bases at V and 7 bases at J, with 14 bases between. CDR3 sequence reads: CASSQTFGRDEAFF. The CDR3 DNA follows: TGCGCCAGCAGCCAAACTTTTGGACGGGATGAAGCTTTCTTT.

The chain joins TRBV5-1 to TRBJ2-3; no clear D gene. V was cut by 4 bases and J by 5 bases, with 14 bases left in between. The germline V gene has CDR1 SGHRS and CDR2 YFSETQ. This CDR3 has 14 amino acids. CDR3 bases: TGCGCCAGCAGCGAGCAGTTTTCTGGAGATACGCAGTATTTT. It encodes CASSEQFSGDTQYF.

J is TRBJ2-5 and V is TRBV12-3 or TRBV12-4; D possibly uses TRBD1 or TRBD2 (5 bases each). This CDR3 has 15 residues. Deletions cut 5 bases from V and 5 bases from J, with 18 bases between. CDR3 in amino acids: CASSQEAGSSETQYF. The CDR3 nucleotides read TGTGCCAGCAGTCAGGAGGCAGGGAGTTCGGAGACCCAGTACTTC.

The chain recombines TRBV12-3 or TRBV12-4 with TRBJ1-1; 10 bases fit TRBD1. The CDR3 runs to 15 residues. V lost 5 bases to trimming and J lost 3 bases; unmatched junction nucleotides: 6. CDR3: CASSPPGQGDTEAFF. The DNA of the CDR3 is TGTGCCAGCAGTCCACCCGGACAGGGGGACACTGAAGCTTTCTTT.

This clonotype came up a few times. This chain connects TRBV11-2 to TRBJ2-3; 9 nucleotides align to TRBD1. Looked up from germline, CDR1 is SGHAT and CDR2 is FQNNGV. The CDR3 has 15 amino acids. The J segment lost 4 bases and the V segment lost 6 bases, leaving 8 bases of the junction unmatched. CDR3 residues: CASRSTGGVSDTQYF. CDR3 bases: TGTGCCAGCAGGTCGACAGGGGGAGTATCAGATACGCAGTATTTT. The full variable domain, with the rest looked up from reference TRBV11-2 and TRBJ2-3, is EAGVAQSPRYKIIEKRQSVAFWCNPISGHATLYWYQQILGQGPKLLIQFQNNGVVDDSQLPKDRFSAERLKGVDSTLKIQPAKLEDSAVYLCASRSTGGVSDTQYFGPGTRLTVL.

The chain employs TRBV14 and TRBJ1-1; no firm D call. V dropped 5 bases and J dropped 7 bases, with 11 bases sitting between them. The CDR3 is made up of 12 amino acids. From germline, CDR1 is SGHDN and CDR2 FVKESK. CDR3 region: CASSGTTSEAFF. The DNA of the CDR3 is TGTGCCAGCAGCGGCACCACAAGTGAAGCTTTCTTT.

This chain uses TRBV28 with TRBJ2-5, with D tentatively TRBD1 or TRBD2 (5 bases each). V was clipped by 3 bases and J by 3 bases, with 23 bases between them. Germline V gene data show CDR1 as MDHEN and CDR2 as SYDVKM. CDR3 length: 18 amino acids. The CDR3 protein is CASSFPVFSGTTKETQYF. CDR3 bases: TGTGCCAGCAGTTTTCCCGTTTTCTCCGGGACGACTAAAGAGACCCAGTACTTC.

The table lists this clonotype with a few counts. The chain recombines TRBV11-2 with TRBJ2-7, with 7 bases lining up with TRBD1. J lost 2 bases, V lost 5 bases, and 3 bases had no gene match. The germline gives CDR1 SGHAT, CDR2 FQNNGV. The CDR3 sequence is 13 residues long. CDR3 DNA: TGTGCCAGCAGCGGCGGACAGGCCTACGAGCAGTACTTC. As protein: CASSGGQAYEQYF.

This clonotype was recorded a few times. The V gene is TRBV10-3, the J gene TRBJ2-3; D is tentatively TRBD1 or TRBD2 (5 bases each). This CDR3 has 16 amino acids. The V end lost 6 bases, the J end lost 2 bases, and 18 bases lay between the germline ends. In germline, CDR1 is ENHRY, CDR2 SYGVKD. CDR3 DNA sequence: TGTGCCATCAGCGAAACCGGGACCAGTTACACAGATACGCAGTATTTT. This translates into CAISETGTSYTDTQYF.

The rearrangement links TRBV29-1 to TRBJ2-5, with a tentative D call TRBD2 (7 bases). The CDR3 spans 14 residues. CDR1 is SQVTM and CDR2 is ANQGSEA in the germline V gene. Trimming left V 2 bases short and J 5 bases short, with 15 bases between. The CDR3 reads CSVEFGLGGETQYF. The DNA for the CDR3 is TGCAGCGTTGAATTCGGACTAGGGGGGGAGACCCAGTACTTC. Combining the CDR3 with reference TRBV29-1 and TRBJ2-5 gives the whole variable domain SAVISQKPSRDICQRGTSLTIQCQVDSQVTMMFWYRQQPGQSLTLIATANQGSEATYESGFVIDKFPISRPNLTFSTLTVSNMSPEDSSIYLCSVEFGLGGETQYFGPGTRLLVL.

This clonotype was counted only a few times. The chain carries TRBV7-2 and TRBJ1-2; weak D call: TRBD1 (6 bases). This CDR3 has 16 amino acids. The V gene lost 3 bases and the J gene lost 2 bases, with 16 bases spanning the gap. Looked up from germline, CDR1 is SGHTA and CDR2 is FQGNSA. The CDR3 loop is CASSLTGPGENYGYTF. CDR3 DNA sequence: TGTGCCAGCAGCTTGACAGGCCCGGGGGAGAACTATGGCTACACCTTC.

The CDR3 protein is CASSLFRDRDGYTF. CDR3 DNA sequence: TGTGCCAGCAGTTTATTTCGCGACAGGGATGGCTACACCTTC. The gene calls are TRBV27 and TRBJ1-2; 7 positions match TRBD1. Unmatched junction bases numbered 5, after V lost 1 base and J lost 6 bases. Germline loops: CDR1 MNHEY, CDR2 SMNVEV (reference sequence). The CDR3 is 14 amino acids.

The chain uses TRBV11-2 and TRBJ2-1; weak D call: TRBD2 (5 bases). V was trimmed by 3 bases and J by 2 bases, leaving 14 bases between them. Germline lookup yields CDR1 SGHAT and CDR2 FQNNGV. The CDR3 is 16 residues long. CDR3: CASSLGSHVTYNEQFF. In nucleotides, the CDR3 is TGTGCCAGCAGCTTGGGGAGCCACGTTACCTACAATGAGCAGTTCTTC.

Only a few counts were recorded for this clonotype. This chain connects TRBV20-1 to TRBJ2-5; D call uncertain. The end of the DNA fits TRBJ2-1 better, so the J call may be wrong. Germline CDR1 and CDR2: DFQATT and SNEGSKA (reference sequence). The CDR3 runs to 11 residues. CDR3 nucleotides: TGCAGTGCAAACCGAGCATACGAGCAGTTCTTC. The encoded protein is CSANRAYEQFF.

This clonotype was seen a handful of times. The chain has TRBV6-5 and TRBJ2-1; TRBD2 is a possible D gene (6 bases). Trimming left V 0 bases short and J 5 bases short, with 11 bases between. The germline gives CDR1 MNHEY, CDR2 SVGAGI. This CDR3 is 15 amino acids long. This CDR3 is CASSYSRDWDNEQFF. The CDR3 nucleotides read TGTGCCAGCAGTTACTCCCGGGACTGGGACAATGAGCAGTTCTTC.

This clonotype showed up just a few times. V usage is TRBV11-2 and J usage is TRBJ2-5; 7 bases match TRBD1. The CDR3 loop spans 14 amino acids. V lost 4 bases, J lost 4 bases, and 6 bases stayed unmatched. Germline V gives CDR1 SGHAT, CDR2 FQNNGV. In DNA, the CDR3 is TGTGCCAGCAGCTCCACGACAGGGCGAGAGACCCAGTACTTC. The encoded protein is CASSSTTGRETQYF.

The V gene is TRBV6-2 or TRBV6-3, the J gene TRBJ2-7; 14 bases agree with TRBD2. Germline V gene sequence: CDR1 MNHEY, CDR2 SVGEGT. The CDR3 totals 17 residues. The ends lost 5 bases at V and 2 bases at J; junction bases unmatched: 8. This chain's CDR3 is CASSLGLAGDGTYEQYF. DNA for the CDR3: TGTGCCAGCAGTCTGGGACTAGCGGGGGACGGAACCTACGAGCAGTACTTC.

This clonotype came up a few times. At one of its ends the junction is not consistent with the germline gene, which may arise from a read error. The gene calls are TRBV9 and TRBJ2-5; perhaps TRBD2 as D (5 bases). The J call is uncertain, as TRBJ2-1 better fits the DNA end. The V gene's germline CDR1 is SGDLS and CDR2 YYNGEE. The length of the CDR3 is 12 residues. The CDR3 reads CTSSPMGDEQFF. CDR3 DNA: TGTACCAGCAGCCCGATGGGAGATGAGCAGTTCTTC.

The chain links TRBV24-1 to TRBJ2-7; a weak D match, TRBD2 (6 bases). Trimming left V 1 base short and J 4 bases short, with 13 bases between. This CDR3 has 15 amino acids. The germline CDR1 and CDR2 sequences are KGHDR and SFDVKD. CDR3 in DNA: TGTGCCACCAGTGATTTCATCCGGGGGTCATACGAGCAGTACTTC. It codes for CATSDFIRGSYEQYF.

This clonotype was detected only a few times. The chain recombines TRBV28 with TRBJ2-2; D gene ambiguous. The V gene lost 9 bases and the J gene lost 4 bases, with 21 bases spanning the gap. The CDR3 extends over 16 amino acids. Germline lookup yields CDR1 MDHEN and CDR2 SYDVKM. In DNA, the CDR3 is TGTGCCAGTCAAACTTTTCAACCCCCGCGCACCGGGGAGCTGTTTTTT. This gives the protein CASQTFQPPRTGELFF.

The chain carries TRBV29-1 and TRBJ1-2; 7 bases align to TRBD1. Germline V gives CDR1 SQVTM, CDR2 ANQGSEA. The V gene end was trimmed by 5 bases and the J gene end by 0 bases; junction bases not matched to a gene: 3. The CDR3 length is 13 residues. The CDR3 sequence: CSVTGEPNYGYTF. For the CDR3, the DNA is TGCAGCGTTACAGGGGAACCTAACTATGGCTACACCTTC.

CDR3 nucleotide sequence: TGTGCCAGCAGCTGGAGTAACACTGAAGCTTTCTTT. The encoded protein is CASSWSNTEAFF. The V call is TRBV11-2, the J call TRBJ1-1; D remains unclear. Trimming left V 4 bases short and J 2 bases short, with 5 bases between. The CDR3 sequence is 12 residues long. Germline-derived CDR1 and CDR2 are SGHAT and FQNNGV.

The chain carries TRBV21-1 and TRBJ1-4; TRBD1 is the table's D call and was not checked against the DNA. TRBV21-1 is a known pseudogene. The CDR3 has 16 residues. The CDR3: CASSTVGGQGREKLFF. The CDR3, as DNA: TGTGCCAGCAGCACGGTCGGGGGACAGGGTCGTGAAAAACTGTTTTTT.

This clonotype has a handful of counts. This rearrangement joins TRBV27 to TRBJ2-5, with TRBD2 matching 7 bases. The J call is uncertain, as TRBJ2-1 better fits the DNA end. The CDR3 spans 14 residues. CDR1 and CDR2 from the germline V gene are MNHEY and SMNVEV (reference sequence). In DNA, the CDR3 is TGTGCCAGCAGGTCGGGCGGGAGCCCGAATGAGCAGTTCTTC. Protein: CASRSGGSPNEQFF.

CDR3 amino acids: CASSLLPRGLRYGYTF. The CDR3 DNA sequence: TGTGCCAGCAGCTTACTTCCAAGGGGGCTTCGCTATGGCTACACCTTC. V gene TRBV7-8 combines with J gene TRBJ1-2; 7 nucleotides align to TRBD1. The CDR3 spans 16 residues. The V and J ends lost 2 bases and 4 bases, in that order; junction bases with no gene match: 10. Germline V gene lookup returns CDR1 SGHVS and CDR2 FQNEAQ.

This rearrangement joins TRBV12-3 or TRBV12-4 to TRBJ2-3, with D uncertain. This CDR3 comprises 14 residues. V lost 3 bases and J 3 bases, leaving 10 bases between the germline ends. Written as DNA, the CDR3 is TGTGCCAGCAGTTTCGGCCACAGAACAGATACGCAGTATTTT. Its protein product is CASSFGHRTDTQYF.

The CDR3, as DNA: TGTGCCAGCAGCTATTCGATCGGACAGGAAGCCTACGAGCAGTACTTC. As protein: CASSYSIGQEAYEQYF. This chain connects TRBV5-6 to TRBJ2-7, with TRBD1 identical over 7 bases. The trim removed 3 bases at V and 2 bases at J, leaving 11 bases unmatched. The CDR3 sequence is 16 residues long. From germline, CDR1 is SGHDT and CDR2 YYEEEE.